This TCR beta chain was captured in a study of cytomegalovirus exposure and HLA in healthy donors. The study ran its PCR with 60 Vbeta and 13 Jbeta primers. Method: immunoSEQ multiplex PCR; TCRdb's copy keeps in-frame clones and lacks some. The profile shows roughly 140,000 clones, roughly 80% of them singletons. The sequencing input was PBMCs. The sequence derives from a female donor in good health and CMV-seronegative.

CDR3 protein: CAISESDRGGYEQYF. CDR3 DNA: TGTGCCATCAGTGAGTCCGACCGGGGAGGCTACGAGCAGTACTTC. The rearrangement links TRBV10-3 to TRBJ2-7; D may be TRBD2 (6 bases). The germline V gene encodes CDR1 ENHRY and CDR2 SYGVKD. The CDR3 consists of 15 residues. Trimming shortened V by 0 bases and J by 3 bases, and 12 bases separated the two germline ends.